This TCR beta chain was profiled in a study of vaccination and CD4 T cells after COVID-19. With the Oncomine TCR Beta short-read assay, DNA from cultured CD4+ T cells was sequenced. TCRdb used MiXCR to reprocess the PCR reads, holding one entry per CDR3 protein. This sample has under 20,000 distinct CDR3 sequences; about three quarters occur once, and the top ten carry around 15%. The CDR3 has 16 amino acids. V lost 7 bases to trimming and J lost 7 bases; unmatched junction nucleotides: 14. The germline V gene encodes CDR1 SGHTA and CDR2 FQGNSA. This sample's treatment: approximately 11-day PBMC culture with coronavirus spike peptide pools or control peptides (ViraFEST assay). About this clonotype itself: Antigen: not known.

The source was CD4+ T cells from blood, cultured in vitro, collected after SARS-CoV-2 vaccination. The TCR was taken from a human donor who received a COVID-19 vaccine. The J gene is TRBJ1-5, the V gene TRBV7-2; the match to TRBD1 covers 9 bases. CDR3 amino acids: CASTILGTGRGQPQHF. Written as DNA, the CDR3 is TGTGCCAGCACCATACTAGGGACAGGGAGGGGGCAGCCCCAGCATTTT.